The rows below give T cell receptor beta chains drawn from one sample of a study of blood T cell repertoires in COVID-19. Method: immunoSEQ multiplex PCR; TCRdb's copy keeps in-frame clones and lacks some. The sample lists about 44,000 clones; around four fifths were seen once. Sequenced sample: peripheral blood. These receptors were obtained from a human donor in a cohort sampled during active COVID-19. The CDR3 runs from the conserved cysteine through the conserved F or W. A D gene is named only where the DNA matches it firmly. A clone size is listed for some rows: how often the clone was seen (once, few, many), or a class if it is expanded.

cdr3_aa | cdr3_nt | cdr3_length | j_call | v_call | d_call | clone_size
CASRLTGAVAFF | TGTGCCAGCAGGCTAACAGGGGCGGTTGCTTTCTTT | 12 | TRBJ1-1 | TRBV28 | TRBD1 | -
CASSIGEGTEAFF | TGTGCCAGCAGTATAGGAGAGGGCACTGAAGCTTTCTTT | 13 | TRBJ1-1 | TRBV12-3/TRBV12-4 | - | few
CASSLLAGGTKNIQYF | TGCGCCAGCAGTCTCCTAGCGGGGGGAACCAAAAACATTCAGTACTTC | 16 | TRBJ2-4 | TRBV5-1 | TRBD2 | -
CASSLGTGAVTDTQYF | TGTGCCAGCAGCCTAGGGACAGGGGCAGTCACAGATACGCAGTATTTT | 16 | TRBJ2-3 | TRBV14 | TRBD1 | -
CASSLGLAGGPFLETQYF | TGCGCCAGCAGCCTTGGACTAGCGGGGGGACCCTTCCTTGAGACCCAGTACTTC | 18 | TRBJ2-5 | TRBV4-1 | TRBD2 | -
CASSPDTNQPQHF | TGTGCCAGCTCACCGGACACGAATCAGCCCCAGCATTTT | 13 | TRBJ1-5 | TRBV18 | - | -
CASSPGGQANSPLHF | TGCGCCAGCAGCCCCGGGGGACAGGCCAATTCACCCCTCCACTTT | 15 | TRBJ1-6 | TRBV4-3 | TRBD1 | -
CASSTPPGVYEQYF | TGTGCCAGCAGCACCCCCCCCGGGGTTTACGAGCAGTACTTC | 14 | TRBJ2-7 | TRBV7-2 | - | -
CASNVGTGSGELFF | TGTGCCAGCAATGTTGGAACAGGGTCCGGGGAGCTGTTTTTT | 14 | TRBJ2-2 | TRBV2 | - | -
CASSPDVSGGVTDTQYF | TGTGCCAGCAGCCCTGATGTGAGCGGGGGGGTCACAGATACGCAGTATTTT | 17 | TRBJ2-3 | TRBV7-6 | TRBD2 | -
CASSYSRSGVGYEQYF | TGTGCCAGCAGTTACTCGAGGTCAGGGGTAGGCTACGAGCAGTACTTC | 16 | TRBJ2-7 | TRBV6-5 | - | -
CASSPRLDTQYF | TGTGCCAGCAGTCCGCGCTTAGATACGCAGTATTTT | 12 | TRBJ2-3 | TRBV27 | - | -
CASSQAANEKLFF | TGTGCCAGCAGCCAAGCCGCTAATGAAAAACTGTTTTTT | 13 | TRBJ1-4 | TRBV14 | - | -
CAWSLRQGADEQFF | TGTGCCTGGAGTTTAAGACAGGGGGCCGATGAGCAGTTCTTC | 14 | TRBJ2-1 | TRBV30 | TRBD1 | -
CASSLGQGANPNTEAFF | TGCGCCAGCAGCTTGGGACAGGGGGCGAATCCCAACACTGAAGCTTTCTTT | 17 | TRBJ1-1 | TRBV5-1 | TRBD1 | -
CASSSGGGQTLYSNQPQHF | TGTGCCAGCTCATCCGGAGGGGGCCAAACCCTCTATAGCAATCAGCCCCAGCATTTT | 19 | TRBJ1-5 | TRBV18 | TRBD1 | -
CASSPQAGLSGNTIYF | TGTGCCAGCAGCCCCCAGGCAGGGCTCTCTGGAAACACCATATATTTT | 16 | TRBJ1-3 | TRBV9 | - | -
CASKGQANTGELFF | TGTGCCAGCAAGGGACAGGCGAACACCGGGGAGCTGTTTTTT | 14 | TRBJ2-2 | TRBV2 | TRBD1 | -
CASSQGQGWHEQYF | TGTGCCAGCAGCCAAGGACAGGGGTGGCACGAGCAGTACTTC | 14 | TRBJ2-7 | TRBV6-6 | TRBD1 | -
CASSLRPRFMNTEAFF | TGTGCCAGCAGTTTACGGCCCAGGTTCATGAACACTGAAGCTTTCTTT | 16 | TRBJ1-1 | TRBV27 | - | -
CATSDSTRYQETQYF | TGTGCCACCAGTGATTCGACAAGGTACCAAGAGACCCAGTACTTC | 15 | TRBJ2-5 | TRBV24-1 | - | -
CASWTGGQPQHF | TGTGCCAGCTGGACAGGGGGTCAGCCCCAGCATTTT | 12 | TRBJ1-5 | TRBV28 | TRBD1 | -
CASSQDLGNEQFF | TGCGCCAGCAGCCAAGATCTAGGTAATGAGCAGTTCTTC | 13 | TRBJ2-1 | TRBV4-3 | - | -
CASSGAGSGNTIYF | TGTGCCAGCAGTGGAGCGGGCTCTGGAAACACCATATATTTT | 14 | TRBJ1-3 | TRBV6-6 | - | -
CASSLVPQGAWDNEQFF | TGTGCCAGCAGCTTAGTCCCGCAGGGGGCTTGGGACAATGAGCAGTTCTTC | 17 | TRBJ2-1 | TRBV7-6 | TRBD1 | many
CASSPYGTGDNEQFF | TGTGCCAGCAGTCCCTACGGGACAGGGGACAATGAGCAGTTCTTC | 15 | TRBJ2-1 | TRBV28 | TRBD1 | once
CASSHDREETQYF | TGCGCCAGCAGCCATGACAGGGAAGAGACCCAGTACTTC | 13 | TRBJ2-5 | TRBV4-3 | TRBD1 | -
CASSGQGAGDEKLFF | TGTGCCAGCAGTGGACAGGGGGCCGGGGACGAAAAACTGTTTTTT | 15 | TRBJ1-4 | TRBV2 | TRBD1 | -
CASRLLAGNSPLHF | TGTGCCAGCAGGCTACTTGCAGGGAACTCACCCCTCCACTTT | 14 | TRBJ1-6 | TRBV6-6 | - | -
CATSPIPPVRQGTDTQYF | TGTGCCACCAGCCCTATTCCCCCGGTAAGACAAGGCACAGATACGCAGTATTTT | 18 | TRBJ2-3 | TRBV24-1 | - | -
CASSQYHSGGANEQFF | TGTGCCAGCAGCCAATATCATAGCGGGGGGGCCAATGAGCAGTTCTTC | 16 | TRBJ2-1 | TRBV7-3 | TRBD2 | -
CASSSRDRDGYTF | TGTGCCAGCAGCTCACGGGACAGGGATGGCTACACCTTC | 13 | TRBJ1-2 | TRBV7-2 | TRBD1 | -
CASSGTGGREQFF | TGCGCCAGCAGTGGGACAGGGGGCCGTGAGCAGTTCTTC | 13 | TRBJ2-1 | TRBV10-2 | TRBD1 | once
CASSLGGGGYNEQFF | TGTGCCAGCAGCTTAGGGGGCGGGGGGTACAATGAGCAGTTCTTC | 15 | TRBJ2-1 | TRBV7-7 | TRBD2 | -
CASSLPIGTSGGPSDTQYF | TGTGCCAGCAGCTTGCCGATTGGGACTAGCGGGGGGCCCTCTGATACGCAGTATTTT | 19 | TRBJ2-3 | TRBV7-9 | TRBD2 | -
CASSQTRTGATEAFF | TGCGCCAGCAGCCAAACGAGGACAGGAGCCACTGAAGCTTTCTTT | 15 | TRBJ1-1 | TRBV4-3 | TRBD1 | -
CASRIFRDRVFDTQYF | TGTGCCAGCAGGATTTTCCGGGACAGGGTTTTCGATACGCAGTATTTT | 16 | TRBJ2-3 | TRBV25-1 | TRBD1 | few
CASSSPRVGEAFF | TGTGCCAGCAGCTCCCCGCGGGTGGGTGAAGCTTTCTTT | 13 | TRBJ1-1 | TRBV5-4 | - | -
CASSLRLAETQYF | TGTGCCAGCAGCCTTCGACTAGCGGAGACCCAGTACTTC | 13 | TRBJ2-5 | TRBV4-2 | TRBD2 | -
CSFEGLAGDDEQFF | TGCAGCTTCGAGGGACTAGCGGGGGATGATGAGCAGTTCTTC | 14 | TRBJ2-1 | TRBV29-1 | TRBD2 | once
CASMVPGGDTIYF | TGTGCCAGCATGGTTCCAGGGGGAGACACCATATATTTT | 13 | TRBJ1-3 | TRBV6-5 | TRBD1 | few
CASAPGALNQETQYF | TGTGCCAGCGCCCCAGGGGCTCTGAACCAAGAGACCCAGTACTTC | 15 | TRBJ2-5 | TRBV2 | - | -
CSAYNAGESRYGYTF | TGCAGCGCGTACAACGCCGGGGAGAGCCGCTATGGCTACACCTTC | 15 | TRBJ1-2 | TRBV29-1 | - | once
CASSPGQGPLYGYTF | TGTGCCAGCTCGCCAGGACAGGGGCCTTTGTATGGCTACACCTTC | 15 | TRBJ1-2 | TRBV18 | TRBD1 | few
CASSQKLAGAPADTQYF | TGCGCCAGCAGCCAAAAACTAGCGGGGGCCCCTGCGGATACGCAGTATTTT | 17 | TRBJ2-3 | TRBV4-3 | TRBD2 | -
CASSPARDYGYTF | TGTGCCAGCTCACCAGCCAGGGACTATGGCTACACCTTC | 13 | TRBJ1-2 | TRBV18 | - | once
CASSLTSVEETQYF | TGTGCCAGCAGCCTTACTAGCGTGGAGGAGACCCAGTACTTC | 14 | TRBJ2-5 | TRBV3-1/TRBV3-2 | TRBD2 | few
CASNRGSQETQYF | TGTGCCAGCAACCGGGGGTCCCAAGAGACCCAGTACTTC | 13 | TRBJ2-5 | TRBV2 | - | -
CASSTGGGADTQYF | TGTGCCAGTAGTACGGGTGGGGGCGCAGATACGCAGTATTTT | 14 | TRBJ2-3 | TRBV19 | - | -
CASSLLTEEAFF | TGTGCCAGCAGCTTGTTAACAGAAGAAGCTTTCTTT | 12 | TRBJ1-1 | TRBV7-2 | - | -
CASSRPMTGGGEKLFF | TGCGCCAGCAGCCGCCCGATGACAGGGGGCGGTGAAAAACTGTTTTTT | 16 | TRBJ1-4 | TRBV4-3 | TRBD1 | -
CASSPLAGGYNEQFF | TGTGCCAGCAGCCCCCTAGCGGGGGGCTACAATGAGCAGTTCTTC | 15 | TRBJ2-1 | TRBV7-3 | TRBD2 | -
CASQAGGSYGYTF | TGTGCCAGTCAGGCCGGGGGGAGCTATGGCTACACCTTC | 13 | TRBJ1-2 | TRBV2 | - | -
CASSLGGTHTEAFF | TGTGCCAGCAGTTTGGGGGGAACCCACACTGAAGCTTTCTTT | 14 | TRBJ1-1 | TRBV28 | - | -
CASSSQDNEQFF | TGTGCCAGCAGTTCACAGGACAATGAGCAGTTCTTC | 12 | TRBJ2-1 | TRBV7-6 | - | -
CATSRDSGKGATNEKLFF | TGTGCCACCAGCAGAGATTCGGGCAAAGGGGCAACTAATGAAAAACTGTTTTTT | 18 | TRBJ1-4 | TRBV15 | - | -
CASTKTGMNTEAFF | TGTGCCAGCACAAAGACAGGCATGAACACTGAAGCTTTCTTT | 14 | TRBJ1-1 | TRBV9 | - | -
CASSFGQGNTEAFF | TGTGCCAGCAGCTTCGGACAGGGGAACACTGAAGCTTTCTTT | 14 | TRBJ1-1 | TRBV7-6 | TRBD1 | -
CASSYWFGGGQETQYF | TGTGCCAGCAGTTATTGGTTCGGCGGGGGTCAAGAGACCCAGTACTTC | 16 | TRBJ2-5 | TRBV6-5 | TRBD2 | once
CASSPGRQGYTEAFF | TGCGCCAGCAGCCCGGGCAGACAGGGGTACACTGAAGCTTTCTTT | 15 | TRBJ1-1 | TRBV5-1 | TRBD1 | -